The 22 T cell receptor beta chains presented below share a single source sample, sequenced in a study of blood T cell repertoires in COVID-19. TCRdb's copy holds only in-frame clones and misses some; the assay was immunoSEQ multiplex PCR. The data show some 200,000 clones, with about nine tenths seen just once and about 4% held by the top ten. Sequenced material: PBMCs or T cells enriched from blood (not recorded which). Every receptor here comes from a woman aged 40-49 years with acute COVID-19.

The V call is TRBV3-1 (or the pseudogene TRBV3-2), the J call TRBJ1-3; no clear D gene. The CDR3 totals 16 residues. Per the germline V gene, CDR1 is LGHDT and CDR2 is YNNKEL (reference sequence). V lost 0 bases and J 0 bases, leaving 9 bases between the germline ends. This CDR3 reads CASSQEGGTSGNTIYF. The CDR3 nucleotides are TGTGCCAGCAGCCAAGAAGGCGGAACCTCTGGAAACACCATATATTTT.

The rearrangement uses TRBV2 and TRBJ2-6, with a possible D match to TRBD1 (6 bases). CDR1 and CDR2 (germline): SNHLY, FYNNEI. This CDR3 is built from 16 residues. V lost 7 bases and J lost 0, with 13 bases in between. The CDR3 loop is CASTAETGSGANVLTF. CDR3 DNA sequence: TGTGCCAGCACCGCAGAGACAGGCTCTGGGGCCAACGTCCTGACTTTC. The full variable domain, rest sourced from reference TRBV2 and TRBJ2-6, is EPEVTQTPSHQVTQMGQEVILRCVPISNHLYFYWYRQILGQKVEFLVSFYNNEISEKSEIFDDQFSVERPDGSNFTLKIRSTKLEDSAMYFCASTAETGSGANVLTFGAGSRLTVL.

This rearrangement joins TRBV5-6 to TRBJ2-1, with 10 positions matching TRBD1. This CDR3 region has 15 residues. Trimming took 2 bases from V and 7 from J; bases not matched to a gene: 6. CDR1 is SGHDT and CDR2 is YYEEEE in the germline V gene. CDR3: CASSFLTGGRNEQFF. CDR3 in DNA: TGTGCCAGCAGCTTCCTGACAGGGGGCCGTAATGAGCAGTTCTTC.

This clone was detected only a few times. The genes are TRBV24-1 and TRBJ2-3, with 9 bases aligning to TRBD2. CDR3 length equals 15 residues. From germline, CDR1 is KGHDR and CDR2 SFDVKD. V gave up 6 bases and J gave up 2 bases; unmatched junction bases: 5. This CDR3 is CATSSSGRYTDTQYF. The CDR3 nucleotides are TGTGCCACCAGTAGTAGCGGGAGATACACAGATACGCAGTATTTT.

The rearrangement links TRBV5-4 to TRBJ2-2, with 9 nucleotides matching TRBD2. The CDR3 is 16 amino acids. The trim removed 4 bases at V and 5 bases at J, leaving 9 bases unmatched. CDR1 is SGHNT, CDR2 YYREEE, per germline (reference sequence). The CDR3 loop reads CASSPRAGGQTGELFF. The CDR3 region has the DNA TGTGCCAGCAGCCCCAGGGCGGGGGGGCAAACCGGGGAGCTGTTTTTT.

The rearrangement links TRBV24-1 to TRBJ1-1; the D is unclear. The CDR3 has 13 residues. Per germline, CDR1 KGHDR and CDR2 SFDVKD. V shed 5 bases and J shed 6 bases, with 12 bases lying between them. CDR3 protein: CATSAGDLAEAFF. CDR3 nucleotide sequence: TGTGCCACCAGTGCCGGGGATTTGGCTGAAGCTTTCTTT.

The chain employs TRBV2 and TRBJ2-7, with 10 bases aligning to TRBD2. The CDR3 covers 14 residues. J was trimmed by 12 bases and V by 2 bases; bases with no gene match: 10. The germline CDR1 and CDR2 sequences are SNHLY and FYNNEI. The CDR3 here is CASSETRLAGALYV. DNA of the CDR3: TGTGCCAGCAGTGAAACGAGGCTAGCGGGGGCTCTGTACGTC.

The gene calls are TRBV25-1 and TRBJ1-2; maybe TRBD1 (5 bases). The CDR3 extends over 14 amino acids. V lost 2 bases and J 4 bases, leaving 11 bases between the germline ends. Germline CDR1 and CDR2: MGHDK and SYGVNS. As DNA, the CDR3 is TGTGCCAGCAGTGAAGGATGGGGGGGCTATGGCTACACCTTC. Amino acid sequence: CASSEGWGGYGYTF.

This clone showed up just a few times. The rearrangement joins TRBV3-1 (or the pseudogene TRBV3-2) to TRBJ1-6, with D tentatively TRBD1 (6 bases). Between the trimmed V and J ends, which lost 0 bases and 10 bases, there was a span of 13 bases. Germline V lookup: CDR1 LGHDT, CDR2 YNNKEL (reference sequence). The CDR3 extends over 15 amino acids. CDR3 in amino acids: CASSQEVPGASPLHF. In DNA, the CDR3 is TGTGCCAGCAGCCAAGAGGTCCCAGGGGCCTCACCCCTCCACTTT.

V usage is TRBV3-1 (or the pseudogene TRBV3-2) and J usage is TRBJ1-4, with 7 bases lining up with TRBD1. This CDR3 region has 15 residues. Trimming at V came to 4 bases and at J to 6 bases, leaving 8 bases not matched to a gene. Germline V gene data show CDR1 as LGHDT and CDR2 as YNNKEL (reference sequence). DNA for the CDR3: TGTGCCAGCAGCCGACGGAGGGGGCGTGATGAAAAACTGTTTTTT. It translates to CASSRRRGRDEKLFF.

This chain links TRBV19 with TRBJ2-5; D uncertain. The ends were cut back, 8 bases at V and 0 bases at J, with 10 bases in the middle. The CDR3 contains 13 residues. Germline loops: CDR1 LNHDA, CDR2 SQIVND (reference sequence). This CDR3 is CASSAPYQETQYF. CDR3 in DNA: TGTGCCAGTTCCGCGCCGTACCAAGAGACCCAGTACTTC.

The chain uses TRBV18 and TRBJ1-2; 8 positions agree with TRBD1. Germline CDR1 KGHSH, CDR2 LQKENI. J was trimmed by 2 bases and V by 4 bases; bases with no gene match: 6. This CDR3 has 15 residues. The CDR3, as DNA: TGTGCCAGCTCACAACCGGACAGGGAGAACTATGGCTACACCTTC. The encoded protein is CASSQPDRENYGYTF.

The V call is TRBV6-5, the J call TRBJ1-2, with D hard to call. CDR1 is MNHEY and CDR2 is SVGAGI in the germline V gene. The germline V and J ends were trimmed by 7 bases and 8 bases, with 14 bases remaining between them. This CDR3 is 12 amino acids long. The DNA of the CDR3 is TGTGCCAGCAAACCATCGGCAGGAGGCTACACCTTC. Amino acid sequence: CASKPSAGGYTF.

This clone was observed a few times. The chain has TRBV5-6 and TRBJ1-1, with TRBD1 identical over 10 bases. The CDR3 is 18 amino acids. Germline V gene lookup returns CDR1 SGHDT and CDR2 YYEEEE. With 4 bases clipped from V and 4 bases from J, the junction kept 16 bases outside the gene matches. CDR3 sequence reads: CASSRLGDRGSGGTEAFF. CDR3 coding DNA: TGTGCCAGCAGCCGACTAGGGGACAGGGGTAGTGGGGGCACTGAAGCTTTCTTT.

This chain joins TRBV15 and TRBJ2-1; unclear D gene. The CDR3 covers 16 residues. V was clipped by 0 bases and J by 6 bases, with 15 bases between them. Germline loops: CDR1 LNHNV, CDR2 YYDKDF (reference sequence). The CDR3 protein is CATSRDMARPPNEQFF. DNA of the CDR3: TGTGCCACCAGCAGAGATATGGCGCGGCCCCCCAATGAGCAGTTCTTC.

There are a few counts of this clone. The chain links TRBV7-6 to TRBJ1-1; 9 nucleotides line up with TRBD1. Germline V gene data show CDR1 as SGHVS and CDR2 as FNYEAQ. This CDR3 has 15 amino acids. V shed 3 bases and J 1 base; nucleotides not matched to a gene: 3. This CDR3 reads CASSLGTGQNTEAFF. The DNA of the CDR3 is TGTGCCAGCAGCTTGGGGACAGGGCAGAACACTGAAGCTTTCTTT.

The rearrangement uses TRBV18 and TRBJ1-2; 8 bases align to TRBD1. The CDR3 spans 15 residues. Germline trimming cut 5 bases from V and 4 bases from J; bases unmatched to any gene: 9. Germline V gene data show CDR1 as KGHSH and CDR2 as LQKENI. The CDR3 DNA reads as TGTGCCAGCTCATCGCTGGACAGGGTGGGCTATGGCTACACCTTC. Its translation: CASSSLDRVGYGYTF. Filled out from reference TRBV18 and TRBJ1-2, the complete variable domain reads NAGVMQNPRHLVRRRGQEARLRCSPMKGHSHVYWYRQLPEEGLKFMVYLQKENIIDESGMPKERFSAEFPKEGPSILRIQQVVRGDSAAYFCASSSLDRVGYGYTFGSGTRLTVV.

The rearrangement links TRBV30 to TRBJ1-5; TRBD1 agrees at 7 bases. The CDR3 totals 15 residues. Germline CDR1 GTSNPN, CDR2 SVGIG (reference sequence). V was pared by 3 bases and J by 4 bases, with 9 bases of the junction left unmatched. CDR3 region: CAWSRRGNGNQPQHF. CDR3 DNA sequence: TGTGCCTGGAGCCGCAGGGGGAACGGGAATCAGCCCCAGCATTTT.

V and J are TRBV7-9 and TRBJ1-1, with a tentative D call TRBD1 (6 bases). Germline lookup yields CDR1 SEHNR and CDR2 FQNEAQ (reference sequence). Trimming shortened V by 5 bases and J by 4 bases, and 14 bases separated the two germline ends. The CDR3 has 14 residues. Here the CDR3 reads CASSPHTGRTEAFF. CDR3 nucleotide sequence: TGTGCCAGCAGCCCTCATACAGGGCGCACTGAAGCTTTCTTT. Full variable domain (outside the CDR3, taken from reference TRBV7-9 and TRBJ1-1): DTGVSQNPRHKITKRGQNVTFRCDPISEHNRLYWYRQTLGQGPEFLTYFQNEAQLEKSRLLSDRFSAERPKGSFSTLEIQRTEQGDSAMYLCASSPHTGRTEAFFGQGTRLTVV.

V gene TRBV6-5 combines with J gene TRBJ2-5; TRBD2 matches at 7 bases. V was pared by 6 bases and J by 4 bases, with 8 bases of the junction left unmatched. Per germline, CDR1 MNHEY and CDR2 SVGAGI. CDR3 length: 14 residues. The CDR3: CASSLGLLAETQYF. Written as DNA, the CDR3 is TGTGCCAGCAGCTTGGGACTACTGGCAGAGACCCAGTACTTC.

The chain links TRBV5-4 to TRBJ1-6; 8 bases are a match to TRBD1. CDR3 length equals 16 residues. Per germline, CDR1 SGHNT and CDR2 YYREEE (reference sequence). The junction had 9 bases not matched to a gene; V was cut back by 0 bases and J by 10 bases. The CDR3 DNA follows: TGTGCCAGCAGCTTGGTAGGACAGGGTAAAACCTCACCCCTCCACTTT. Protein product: CASSLVGQGKTSPLHF. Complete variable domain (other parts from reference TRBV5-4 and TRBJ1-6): ETGVTQSPTHLIKTRGQQVTLRCSSQSGHNTVSWYQQALGQGPQFIFQYYREEENGRGNFPPRFSGLQFPNYSSELNVNALELDDSALYLCASSLVGQGKTSPLHFGNGTRLTVT.

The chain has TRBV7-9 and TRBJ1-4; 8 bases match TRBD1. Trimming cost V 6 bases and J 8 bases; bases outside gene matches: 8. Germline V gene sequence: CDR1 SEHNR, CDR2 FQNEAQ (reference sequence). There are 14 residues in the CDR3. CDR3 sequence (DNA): TGTGCCAGCAGGCGACAGGGGTCGGAAGAAAAACTGTTTTTT. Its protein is CASRRQGSEEKLFF.